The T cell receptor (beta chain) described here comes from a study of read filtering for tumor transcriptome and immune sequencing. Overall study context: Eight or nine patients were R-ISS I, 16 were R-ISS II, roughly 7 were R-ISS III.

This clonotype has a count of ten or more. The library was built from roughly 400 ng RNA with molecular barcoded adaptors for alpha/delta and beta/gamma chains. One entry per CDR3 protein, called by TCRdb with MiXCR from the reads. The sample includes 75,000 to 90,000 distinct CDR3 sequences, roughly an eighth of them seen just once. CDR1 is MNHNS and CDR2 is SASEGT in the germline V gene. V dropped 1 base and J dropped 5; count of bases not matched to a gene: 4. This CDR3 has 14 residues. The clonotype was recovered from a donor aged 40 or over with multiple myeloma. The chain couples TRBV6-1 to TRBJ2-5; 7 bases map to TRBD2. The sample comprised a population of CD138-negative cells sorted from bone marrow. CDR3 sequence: CASSEGTSVETQYF. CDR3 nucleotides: TGTGCCAGCAGTGAAGGTACTAGCGTGGAGACCCAGTACTTC.